These 4 T cell receptor beta chains originate from one sample sequenced in a study of blood T cells in healthy people across ages. Primers used in a second PCR of roughly 7 to 12 cycles were a sample-barcoded 5' primer and a J-beta primer mix. TCRdb re-analysed the 5' RACE reads in MiXCR, keeping a single row per CDR3 protein. The table records some 780,000 distinct CDR3 sequences, roughly three fifths of them present only once. Input material: blood. Receptor source: a man aged 40-55 years in good health.

The chain has TRBV4-1 and TRBJ2-1; maybe TRBD2 (5 bases). The CDR3 sequence is 15 residues long. The germline gives CDR1 MGHRA, CDR2 YSYEKL. Deletions cut 6 bases from V and 5 bases from J, with 17 bases between. Written as DNA, the CDR3 is TGCGCCAGCAGTCTTTCTACTAGTCTTAACAATGAGCAGTTCTTC. Translation gives CASSLSTSLNNEQFF.

The rearrangement links TRBV12-3 or TRBV12-4 to TRBJ1-2; 9 positions match TRBD1. CDR3 length equals 14 residues. V shed 5 bases and J 7 bases; nucleotides not matched to a gene: 8. CDR3 residues: CASSLDRGKSGYTF. CDR3 nucleotide sequence: TGTGCCAGCAGTCTAGACAGGGGGAAGAGTGGCTACACCTTC.

The V call is TRBV20-1, the J call TRBJ2-5; 7 positions agree with TRBD2. Germline V lookup: CDR1 DFQATT, CDR2 SNEGSKA (reference sequence). The CDR3 runs to 16 residues. V shed 5 bases and J 3 bases; nucleotides not matched to a gene: 15. CDR3 sequence: CSAGEIPTSREETQYF. As DNA, the CDR3 is TGCAGTGCTGGGGAAATCCCGACTAGCCGGGAAGAGACCCAGTACTTC.

This chain connects TRBV4-3 to TRBJ2-5; D is perhaps TRBD2 (6 bases). Gene TRBJ2-7 matches the end of the DNA better, so the J call may be wrong. This CDR3 comprises 13 residues. Germline V gene data show CDR1 as LGHNA and CDR2 as YSLEER. The CDR3 reads CASSQEEGYEQYF. The CDR3 DNA reads TGCGCCAGCAGCCAAGAGGAGGGTTACGAGCAGTACTTC.